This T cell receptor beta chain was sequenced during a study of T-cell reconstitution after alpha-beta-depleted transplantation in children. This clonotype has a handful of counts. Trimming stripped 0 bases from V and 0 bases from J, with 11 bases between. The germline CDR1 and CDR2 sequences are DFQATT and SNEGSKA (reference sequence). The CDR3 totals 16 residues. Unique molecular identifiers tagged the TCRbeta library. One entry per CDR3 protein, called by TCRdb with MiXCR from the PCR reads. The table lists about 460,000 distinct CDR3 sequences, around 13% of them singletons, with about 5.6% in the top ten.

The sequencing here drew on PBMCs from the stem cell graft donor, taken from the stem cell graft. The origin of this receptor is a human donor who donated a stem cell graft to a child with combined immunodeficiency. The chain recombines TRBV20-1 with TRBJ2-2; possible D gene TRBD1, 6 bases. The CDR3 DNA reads TGCAGTGCTAGAGATAGGGCAGGGGCGAACACCGGGGAGCTGTTTTTT. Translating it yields CSARDRAGANTGELFF.